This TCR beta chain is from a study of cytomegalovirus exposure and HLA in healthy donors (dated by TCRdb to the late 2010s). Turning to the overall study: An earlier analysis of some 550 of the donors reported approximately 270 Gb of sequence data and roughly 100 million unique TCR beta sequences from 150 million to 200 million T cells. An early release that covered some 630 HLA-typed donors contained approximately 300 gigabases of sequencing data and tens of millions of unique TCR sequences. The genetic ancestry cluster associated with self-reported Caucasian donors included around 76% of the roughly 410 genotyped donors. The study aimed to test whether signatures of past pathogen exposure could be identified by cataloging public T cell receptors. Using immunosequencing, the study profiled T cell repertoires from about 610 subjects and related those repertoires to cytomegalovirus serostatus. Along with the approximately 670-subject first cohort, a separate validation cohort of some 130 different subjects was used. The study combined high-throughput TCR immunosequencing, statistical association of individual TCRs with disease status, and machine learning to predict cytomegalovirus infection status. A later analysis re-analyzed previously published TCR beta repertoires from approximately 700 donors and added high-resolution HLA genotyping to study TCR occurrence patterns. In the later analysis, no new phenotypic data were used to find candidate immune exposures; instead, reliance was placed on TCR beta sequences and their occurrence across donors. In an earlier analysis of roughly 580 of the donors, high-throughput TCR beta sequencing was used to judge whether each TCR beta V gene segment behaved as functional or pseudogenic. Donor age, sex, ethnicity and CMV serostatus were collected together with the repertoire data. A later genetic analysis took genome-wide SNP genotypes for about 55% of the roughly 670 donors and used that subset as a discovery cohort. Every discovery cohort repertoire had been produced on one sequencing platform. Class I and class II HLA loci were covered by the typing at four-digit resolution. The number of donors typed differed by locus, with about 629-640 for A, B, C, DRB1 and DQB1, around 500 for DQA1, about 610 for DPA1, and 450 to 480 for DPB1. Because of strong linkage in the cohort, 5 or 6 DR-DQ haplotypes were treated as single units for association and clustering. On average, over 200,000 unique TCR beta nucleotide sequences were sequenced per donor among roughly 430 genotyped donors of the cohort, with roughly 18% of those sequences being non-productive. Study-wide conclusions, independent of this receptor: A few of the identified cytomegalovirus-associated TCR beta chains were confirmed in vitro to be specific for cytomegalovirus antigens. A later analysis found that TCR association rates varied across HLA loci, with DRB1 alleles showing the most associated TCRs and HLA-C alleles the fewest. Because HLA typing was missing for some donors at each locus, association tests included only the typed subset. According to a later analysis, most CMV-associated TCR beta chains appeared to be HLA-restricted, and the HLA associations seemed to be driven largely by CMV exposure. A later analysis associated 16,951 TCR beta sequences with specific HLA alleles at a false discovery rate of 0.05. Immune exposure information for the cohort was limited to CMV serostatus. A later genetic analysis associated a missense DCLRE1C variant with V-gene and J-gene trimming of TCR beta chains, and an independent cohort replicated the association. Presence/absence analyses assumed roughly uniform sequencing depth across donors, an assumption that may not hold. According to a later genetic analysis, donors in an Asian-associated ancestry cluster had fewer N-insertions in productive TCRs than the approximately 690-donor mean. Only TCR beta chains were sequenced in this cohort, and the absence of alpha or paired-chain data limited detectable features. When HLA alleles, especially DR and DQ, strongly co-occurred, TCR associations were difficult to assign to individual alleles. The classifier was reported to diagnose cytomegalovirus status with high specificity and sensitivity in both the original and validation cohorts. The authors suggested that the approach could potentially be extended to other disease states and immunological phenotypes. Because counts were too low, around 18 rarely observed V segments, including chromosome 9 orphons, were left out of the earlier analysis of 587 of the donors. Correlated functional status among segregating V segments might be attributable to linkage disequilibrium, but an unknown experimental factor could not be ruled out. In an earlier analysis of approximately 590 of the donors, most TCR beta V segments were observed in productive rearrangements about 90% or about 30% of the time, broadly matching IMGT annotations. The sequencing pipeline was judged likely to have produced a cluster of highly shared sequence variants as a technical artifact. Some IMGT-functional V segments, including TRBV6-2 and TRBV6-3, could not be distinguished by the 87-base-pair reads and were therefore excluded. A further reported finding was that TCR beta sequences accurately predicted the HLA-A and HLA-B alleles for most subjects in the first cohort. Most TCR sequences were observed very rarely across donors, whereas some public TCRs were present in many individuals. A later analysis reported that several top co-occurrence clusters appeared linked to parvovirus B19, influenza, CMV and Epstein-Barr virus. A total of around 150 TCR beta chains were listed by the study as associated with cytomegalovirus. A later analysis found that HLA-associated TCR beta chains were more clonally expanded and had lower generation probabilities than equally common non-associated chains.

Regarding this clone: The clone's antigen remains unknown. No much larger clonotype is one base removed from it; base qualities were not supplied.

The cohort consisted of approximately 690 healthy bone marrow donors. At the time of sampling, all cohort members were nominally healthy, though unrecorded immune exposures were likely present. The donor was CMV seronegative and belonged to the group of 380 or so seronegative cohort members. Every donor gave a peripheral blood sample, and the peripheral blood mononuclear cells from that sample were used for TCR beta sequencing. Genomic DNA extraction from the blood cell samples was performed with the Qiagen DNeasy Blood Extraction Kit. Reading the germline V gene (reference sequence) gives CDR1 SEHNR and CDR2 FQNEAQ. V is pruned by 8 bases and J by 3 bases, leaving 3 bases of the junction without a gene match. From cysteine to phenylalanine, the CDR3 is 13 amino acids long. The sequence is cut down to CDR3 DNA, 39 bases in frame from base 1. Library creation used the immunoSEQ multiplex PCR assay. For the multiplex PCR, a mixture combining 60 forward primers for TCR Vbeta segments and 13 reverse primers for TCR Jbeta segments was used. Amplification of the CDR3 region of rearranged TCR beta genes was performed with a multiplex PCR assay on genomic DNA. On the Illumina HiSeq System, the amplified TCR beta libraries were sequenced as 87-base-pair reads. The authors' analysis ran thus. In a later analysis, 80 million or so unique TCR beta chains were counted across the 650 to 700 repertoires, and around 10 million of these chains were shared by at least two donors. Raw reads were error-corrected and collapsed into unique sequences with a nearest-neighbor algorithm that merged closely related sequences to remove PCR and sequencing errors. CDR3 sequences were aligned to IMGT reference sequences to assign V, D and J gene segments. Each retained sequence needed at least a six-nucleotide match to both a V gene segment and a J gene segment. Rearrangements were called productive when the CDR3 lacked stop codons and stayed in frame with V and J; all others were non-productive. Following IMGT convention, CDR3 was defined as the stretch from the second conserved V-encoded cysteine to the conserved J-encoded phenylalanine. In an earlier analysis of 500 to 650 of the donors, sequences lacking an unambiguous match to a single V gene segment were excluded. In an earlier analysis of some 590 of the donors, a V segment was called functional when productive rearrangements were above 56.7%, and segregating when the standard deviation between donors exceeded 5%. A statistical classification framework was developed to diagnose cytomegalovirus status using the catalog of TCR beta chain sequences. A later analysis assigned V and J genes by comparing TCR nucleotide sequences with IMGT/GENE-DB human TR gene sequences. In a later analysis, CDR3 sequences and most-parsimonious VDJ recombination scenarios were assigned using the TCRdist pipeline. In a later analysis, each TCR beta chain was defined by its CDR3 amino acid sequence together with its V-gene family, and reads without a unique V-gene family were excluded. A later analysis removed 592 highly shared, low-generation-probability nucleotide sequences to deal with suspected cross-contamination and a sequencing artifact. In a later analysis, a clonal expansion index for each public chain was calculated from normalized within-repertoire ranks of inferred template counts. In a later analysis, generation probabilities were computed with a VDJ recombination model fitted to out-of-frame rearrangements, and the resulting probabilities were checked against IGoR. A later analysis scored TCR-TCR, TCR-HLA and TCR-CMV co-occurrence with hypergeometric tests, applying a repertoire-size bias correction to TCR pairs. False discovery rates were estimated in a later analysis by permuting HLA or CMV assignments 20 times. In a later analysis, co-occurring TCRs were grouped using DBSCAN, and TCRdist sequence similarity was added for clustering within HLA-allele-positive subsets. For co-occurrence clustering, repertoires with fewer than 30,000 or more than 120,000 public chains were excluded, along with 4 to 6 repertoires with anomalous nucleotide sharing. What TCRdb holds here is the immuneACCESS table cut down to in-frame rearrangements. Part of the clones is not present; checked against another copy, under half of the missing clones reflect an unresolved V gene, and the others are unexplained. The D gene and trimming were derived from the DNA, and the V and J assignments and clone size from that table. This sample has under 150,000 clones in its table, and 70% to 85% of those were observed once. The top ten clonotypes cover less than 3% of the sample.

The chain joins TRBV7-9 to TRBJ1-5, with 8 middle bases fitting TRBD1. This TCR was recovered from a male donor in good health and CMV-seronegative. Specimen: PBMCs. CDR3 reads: CASGQGVNQPQHF. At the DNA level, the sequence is TGTGCCAGCGGACAGGGCGTCAATCAGCCCCAGCATTTT.